Below, 4 T cell receptor beta chains from the same sample are listed, as sequenced in a study of cytomegalovirus exposure and HLA in healthy donors. Primers included in the PCR were 60 Vbeta and 13 Jbeta primers. Assay: immunoSEQ multiplex PCR; the TCRdb copy retains only in-frame clones and omits some. The data contain 200,000 or so clones, 65% to 85% of them singletons. Sequenced sample: PBMCs. These receptors were collected from a boy aged 2 to 10 in good health and CMV-seronegative.

This chain connects TRBV30 to TRBJ1-6; 10 bases are shared with TRBD1. J gave up 10 bases and V 1 base, and 10 bases lay outside the gene matches. Germline CDR1 is GTSNPN and CDR2 is SVGIG (reference sequence). CDR3 length: 16 amino acids. The CDR3 here is CAWSGDRGPRGSPLHF. In nucleotides, the CDR3 is TGTGCCTGGAGTGGCGACAGGGGGCCAAGGGGATCACCCCTCCACTTT.

The J gene is TRBJ2-7, the V gene TRBV7-2, with D hard to call. Germline lookup yields CDR1 SGHTA and CDR2 FQGNSA. V lost 3 bases, J lost 3 bases, and 12 bases lay in between. The CDR3 is 14 amino acids. Here the CDR3 reads CASSLAGLVYEQYF. The CDR3 DNA follows: TGTGCCAGCAGCTTGGCAGGTCTGGTCTACGAGCAGTACTTC.

The chain has TRBV13 and TRBJ2-5, with 9 bases lining up with TRBD2. The CDR3 is 14 amino acids. The V gene end was trimmed by 0 bases and the J gene end by 5 bases; junction bases not matched to a gene: 1. Germline lookup yields CDR1 PRHDT and CDR2 FYEKMQ (reference sequence). The chain's CDR3 is CASSLGLAGETQYF. The DNA of the CDR3 is TGTGCCAGCAGCTTAGGGCTAGCGGGGGAGACCCAGTACTTC.

This chain uses TRBV11-2 with TRBJ2-5, with a tentative D call TRBD1 (5 bases). The CDR3 runs to 13 residues. Trimming took off 2 bases at V and 5 bases at J, with 9 bases between the two ends. Germline values: CDR1 SGHAT, CDR2 FQNNGV. The CDR3: CASSLSGQETQYF. In DNA, the CDR3 is TGTGCCAGCAGCTTATCAGGGCAGGAGACCCAGTACTTC.